This T cell receptor (beta chain) was identified during a study of tumor-infiltrating lymphocytes in localized non-small cell lung cancer (dated by TCRdb to the early 2020s). Study-wide context: The cohort covered several histologies, both smokers and never-smokers, and patients whose samples were collected after neoadjuvant chemotherapy. From each patient came resected tumor tissue plus uninvolved lung tissue from that same patient, and the uninvolved lung tissue was described as non-adjacent to the tumor. TCR sequencing was one of several integrated assays, alongside flow cytometry, multiplex immunofluorescence, RNA-seq, exome sequencing and proteomics, applied to the same patients. In total, the ICON cohort was made up of some 160 surgical patients who had localized non-small cell lung cancer and whose tumors were resected. A total of roughly 57 patients were included in the paired tumor versus uninvolved lung comparison of immunoSEQ T-cell fraction.

On this clone: This receptor's antigen is unknown. The input lacks base qualities; no much larger clone sits a single base away.

CDR1 and CDR2, looked up from the germline V gene (reference sequence), are DFQATT and SNEGSKA. The V and J ends are trimmed by 5 bases and 9 bases, leaving 13 bases between them. From its cysteine to its phenylalanine, the CDR3 spans 11 amino acids. The sequence is cut down to CDR3 DNA, 33 bases in frame from base 1. Summary of the overall study and its limitations: TCRbeta sequencing supported higher T cell infiltration in tumors than in uninvolved lung tissue, consistent with immunofluorescence CD3 counts. The TCR-derived T-cell fraction showed no difference between the flow cytometry-defined immunotypes IM1 (good prognosis) and IM2 (poor prognosis). Recurrence-free survival showed no association with tumor T-cell fraction measured by TCR sequencing (p = 0.61). Because assay coverage varied across patients depending on available tissue quantity, TCR sequencing was performed for only a subset of the cohort. Because different pieces of the same tissue were used for different assays, technical variation could not be separated from intratumor heterogeneity.

Enrollment in ICON was initiated in 2016, and the last patient was enrolled in September 2018. Fresh tumor and matched uninvolved tissue for in-depth immune analyses, including TCR sequencing, were collected from a subcohort of under 85 patients. No cell sorting was done, and TCR sequencing was instead run on DNA isolated from bulk tissue. The immunoSEQ assay used for TCR sequencing gave the T-cell fraction in both tumor and uninvolved lung tissue. As for how the authors treated the data: In the survival analysis, patients were divided into a high T-cell fraction group (upper tertile) and a low T-cell fraction group (lower two tertiles), and the two groups were compared using a log-rank test. A signed-rank test was used to check for differences in T-cell fraction between paired tumor and uninvolved lung. As stored in TCRdb, this immuneACCESS dataset retains in-frame rearrangements with V and J assigned. A fraction of the clones does not appear; measured against another copy, unresolved V genes explain less than half of the discrepancy, and the remainder lacks a known reason. V and J calls and clone size are those listed in that table; D and trimming were worked out from the DNA. The sample yields 25,000 to 30,000 clones; around 85% were counted once. Around 2.1% of the sample lies in the top ten.

This clonotype originated in a human donor with non-small cell lung cancer. The material sequenced was lung tumor tissue. The V gene is TRBV20-1 and the J gene is TRBJ1-1; perhaps TRBD1 is the D gene, with 5 bases matching. The sequenced DNA is TGCAGTGCTCTTACCGAGGGGAAAGCTTTCTTT. Translated, it gives CSALTEGKAFF.